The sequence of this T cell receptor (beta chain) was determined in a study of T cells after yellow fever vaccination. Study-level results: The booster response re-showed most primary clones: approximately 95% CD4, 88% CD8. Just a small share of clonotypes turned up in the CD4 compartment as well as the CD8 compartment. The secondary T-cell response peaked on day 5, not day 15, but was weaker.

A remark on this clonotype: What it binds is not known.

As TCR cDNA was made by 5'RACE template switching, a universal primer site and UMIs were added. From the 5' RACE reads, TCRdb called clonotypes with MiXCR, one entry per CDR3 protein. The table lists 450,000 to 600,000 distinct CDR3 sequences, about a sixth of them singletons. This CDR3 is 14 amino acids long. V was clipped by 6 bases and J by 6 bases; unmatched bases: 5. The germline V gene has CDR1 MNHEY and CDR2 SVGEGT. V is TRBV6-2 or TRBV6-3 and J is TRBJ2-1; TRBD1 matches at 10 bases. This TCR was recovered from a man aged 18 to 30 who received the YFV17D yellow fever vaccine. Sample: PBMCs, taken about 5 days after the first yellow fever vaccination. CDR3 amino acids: CASSRQGAFNEQFF. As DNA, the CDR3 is TGTGCCAGCAGCCGACAGGGGGCTTTCAATGAGCAGTTCTTC.